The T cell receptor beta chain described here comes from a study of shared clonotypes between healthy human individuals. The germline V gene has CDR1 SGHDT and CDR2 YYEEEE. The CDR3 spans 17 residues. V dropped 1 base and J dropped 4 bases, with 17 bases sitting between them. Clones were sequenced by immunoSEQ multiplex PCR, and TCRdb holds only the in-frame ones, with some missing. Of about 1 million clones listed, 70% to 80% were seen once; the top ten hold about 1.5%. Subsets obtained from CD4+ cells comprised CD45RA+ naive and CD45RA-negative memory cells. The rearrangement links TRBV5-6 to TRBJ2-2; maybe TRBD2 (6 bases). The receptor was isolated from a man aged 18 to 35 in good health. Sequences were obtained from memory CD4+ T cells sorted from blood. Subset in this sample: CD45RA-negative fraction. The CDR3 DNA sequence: TGTGCCAGCAGCTTGATTTCCCGGGAGAGGGGCACCGGGGAGCTGTTTTTT. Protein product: CASSLISRERGTGELFF.